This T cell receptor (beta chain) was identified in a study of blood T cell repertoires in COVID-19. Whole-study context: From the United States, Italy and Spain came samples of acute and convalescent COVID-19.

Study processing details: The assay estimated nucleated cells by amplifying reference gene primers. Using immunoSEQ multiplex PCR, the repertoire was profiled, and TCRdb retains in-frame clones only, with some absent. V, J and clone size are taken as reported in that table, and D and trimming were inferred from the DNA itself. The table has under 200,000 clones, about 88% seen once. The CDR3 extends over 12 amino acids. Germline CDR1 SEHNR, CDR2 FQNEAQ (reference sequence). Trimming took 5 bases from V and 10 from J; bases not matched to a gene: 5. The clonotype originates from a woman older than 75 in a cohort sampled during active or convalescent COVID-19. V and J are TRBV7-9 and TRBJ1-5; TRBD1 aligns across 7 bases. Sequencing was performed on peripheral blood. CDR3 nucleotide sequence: TGTGCCAGCAGCGAAGTAGGGGGCCCCCAGCATTTT. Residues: CASSEVGGPQHF.